These 25 T cell receptor beta chains came from one sample sequenced in a study of shared T cell receptors in the human thymus. Sequencing was performed with immunoSEQ multiplex PCR; in TCRdb, only in-frame clones are kept and a portion is missing. The sample contains hundreds of thousands of clones, 80% to 90% of which appear only once. These data also featured in a second study, about human thymus T cells.

The sequenced sample was thymocytes. These receptors came from a boy under three years old with a congenital heart defect.

The chain combines TRBV2 with TRBJ1-1; weak D call: TRBD1 (6 bases). The V gene's germline CDR1 is SNHLY and CDR2 FYNNEI. Trimming stripped 1 base from V and 1 base from J, with 10 bases between. This CDR3 spans 15 amino acids. The CDR3 coding sequence is TGTGCCAGCAGTGAAGAGGTCAGGGGGAACACTGAAGCTTTCTTT. Translation gives CASSEEVRGNTEAFF.

The genes are TRBV27 and TRBJ1-2, with D possibly TRBD1 on 5 matching bases. The germline gives CDR1 MNHEY, CDR2 SMNVEV (reference sequence). Trimming removed 0 bases from V and 2 bases from J, with 10 bases in between. The CDR3 has 15 residues. DNA for the CDR3: TGTGCCAGCAGTTTATCGAGCAGGGTGAACTATGGCTACACCTTC. It is translated as CASSLSSRVNYGYTF.

This chain joins TRBV28 and TRBJ1-2; D is uncertain. V was cut by 3 bases and J by 4 bases, with 15 bases left in between. There are 15 residues in the CDR3. CDR1 and CDR2 (germline): MDHEN, SYDVKM. CDR3 DNA: TGTGCCAGCAGTTTGAAGGAGGAATTCGCCTATGGCTACACCTTC. Encoded protein: CASSLKEEFAYGYTF.

This chain links TRBV30 with TRBJ1-6; 7 positions match TRBD1. Unmatched junction bases numbered 36, after V lost 3 bases and J lost 13 bases. Germline CDR1 reads GTSNPN; CDR2 reads SVGIG (reference sequence). This CDR3 region has 22 residues. The CDR3 coding sequence is TGTGCCTGGAGCGTCCGGGACAGACTGAAAAAAACCCCGATAATTCAACTGGGCCCCCTCCACTTT. Amino acids: CAWSVRDRLKKTPIIQLGPLHF.

This chain joins TRBV28 and TRBJ2-5; 9 nucleotides line up with TRBD1. The V and J ends lost 5 bases and 3 bases, in that order; junction bases with no gene match: 10. The CDR3 runs 16 residues. Germline assignment: CDR1 MDHEN and CDR2 SYDVKM. The CDR3 nucleotides read TGTGCCAGCAGTCCCCAAGGGACAGGGAATAAAGAGACCCAGTACTTC. Encoded protein: CASSPQGTGNKETQYF.

The chain joins TRBV28 to TRBJ1-5, with TRBD1 matching 7 bases. The V and J ends lost 2 bases and 6 bases, in that order; junction bases with no gene match: 1. This CDR3 has 13 amino acids. Germline CDR1 MDHEN, CDR2 SYDVKM. In nucleotides, the CDR3 is TGTGCCAGCAGTTTAACAGGGGTTCAGCCCCAGCATTTT. Protein sequence: CASSLTGVQPQHF.

The chain couples TRBV9 to TRBJ2-1; 8 bases map to TRBD1. Germline lookup yields CDR1 SGDLS and CDR2 YYNGEE. Trimming took 1 base from V and 6 from J; bases not matched to a gene: 6. This CDR3 spans 15 amino acids. The CDR3 sequence: CASSVMRQGINEQFF. CDR3 coding DNA: TGTGCCAGCAGCGTAATGAGACAGGGGATCAATGAGCAGTTCTTC.

J is TRBJ2-2 and V is TRBV27; 8 bases align to TRBD1. J lost 13 bases, V lost 0 bases, and 7 bases had no gene match. This CDR3 spans 14 amino acids. The V gene's germline CDR1 is MNHEY and CDR2 SMNVEV (reference sequence). The CDR3 sequence: CASSLSLSGGVLFF. CDR3 bases: TGTGCCAGCAGTTTATCACTGTCAGGGGGCGTGCTGTTTTTT.

This CDR3 is CASSPRGQEDTQYF. CDR3 nucleotide sequence: TGTGCCAGCAGCCCACGAGGGCAGGAAGATACGCAGTATTTT. The rearrangement uses TRBV5-6 and TRBJ2-3; the D gene is possibly TRBD2 (5 bases). Germline V gene data show CDR1 as SGHDT and CDR2 as YYEEEE. Trimming took 4 bases from V and 5 from J, leaving 14 bases between them. The CDR3 sequence is 14 residues long.

V usage is TRBV15 and J usage is TRBJ2-5; 11 nucleotides line up with TRBD2. Losses at the gene ends were 4 bases for V and 1 base for J; bases not matched to a gene: 8. There are 17 residues in the CDR3. The germline gives CDR1 LNHNV, CDR2 YYDKDF (reference sequence). This CDR3 reads CATSTPGLAGVQETQYF. The CDR3, as DNA: TGTGCCACCAGCACTCCCGGACTAGCGGGCGTCCAAGAGACCCAGTACTTC.

This clone was recorded a few times. The CDR3 sequence: CASSRPATGTDTEAFF. CDR3 coding DNA: TGTGCCAGCAGCCGCCCGGCGACAGGGACGGACACTGAAGCTTTCTTT. V usage is TRBV6-6 and J usage is TRBJ1-1, with 7 bases that match TRBD1. The CDR3 totals 16 residues. With 6 bases clipped from V and 3 bases from J, the junction kept 13 bases outside the gene matches. CDR1 and CDR2 from the germline V gene are MNHNY and SVGAGI (reference sequence).

This clone has just one count. The V gene is TRBV5-5, the J gene TRBJ2-7; tentatively, D is TRBD1 (6 bases). The CDR3 is 16 residues long. Trimming stripped 4 bases from V and 2 bases from J, with 19 bases between. Germline V gene sequence: CDR1 SGHKS, CDR2 YYEKEE (reference sequence). The CDR3 DNA reads TGTGCCAGCAGCCGGGGTGGGGCAGGGGCGACCTACGAGCAGTACTTC. It specifies CASSRGGAGATYEQYF. The complete variable domain, with remaining parts taken from reference TRBV5-5 and TRBJ2-7, reads DAGVTQSPTHLIKTRGQQVTLRCSPISGHKSVSWYQQVLGQGPQFIFQYYEKEERGRGNFPDRFSARQFPNYSSELNVNALLLGDSALYLCASSRGGAGATYEQYFGPGTRLTVT.

This chain uses TRBV4-3 with TRBJ2-2, with TRBD2 matching over 10 bases. V lost 0 bases and J lost 6; bases outside the gene matches: 7. The CDR3 contains 17 residues. Germline lookup yields CDR1 LGHNA and CDR2 YSLEER. This CDR3 is CASSQDWLAGDAGELFF. The CDR3 nucleotides read TGCGCCAGCAGCCAAGATTGGCTAGCGGGGGACGCCGGGGAGCTGTTTTTT.

This sequence joins TRBV7-3 and TRBJ2-1; 7 positions match TRBD2. The CDR3 consists of 13 residues. CDR1 is SGHTA, CDR2 FQGTGA, per germline. Trimming at V came to 5 bases and at J to 8 bases, leaving 6 bases not matched to a gene. CDR3 sequence reads: CASSPTAGYEQFF. DNA of the CDR3: TGTGCCAGCAGCCCAACAGCGGGGTATGAGCAGTTCTTC.

J is TRBJ2-5 and V is TRBV5-4; TRBD2 agrees at 16 bases. The germline V gene encodes CDR1 SGHNT and CDR2 YYREEE (reference sequence). CDR3 length: 18 residues. Trimming cost V 3 bases and J 2 bases; bases outside gene matches: 7. This CDR3 is CASSCGTSGGAAQETQYF. The CDR3 DNA is TGTGCCAGCAGCTGCGGGACTAGCGGGGGGGCCGCTCAAGAGACCCAGTACTTC.

The chain joins TRBV6-1 to TRBJ2-5; 9 bases map to TRBD1. The CDR3 is 15 residues long. J was trimmed by 3 bases and V by 5 bases; bases with no gene match: 7. Germline V gives CDR1 MNHNS, CDR2 SASEGT. The CDR3 DNA sequence: TGTGCCAGCAGTTCCGGGACAGGGAATGAAGAGACCCAGTACTTC. Translated: CASSSGTGNEETQYF.

The CDR3 loop is CAWRSAPLAGGPRGVDTQYF. CDR3 coding DNA: TGTGCCTGGAGGTCCGCCCCCCTAGCGGGAGGGCCGAGAGGTGTAGATACGCAGTATTTT. J is TRBJ2-3 and V is TRBV30; 12 bases match TRBD2. Germline-derived CDR1 and CDR2 are GTSNPN and SVGIG (reference sequence). Trimming took 3 bases from V and 5 from J; bases not matched to a gene: 21. CDR3 length: 20 residues.

This clone was found once. This chain connects TRBV30 to TRBJ2-7; 14 positions match TRBD2. Germline CDR1 and CDR2: GTSNPN and SVGIG (reference sequence). The CDR3 has 20 residues. Trimming cost V 1 base and J 0 bases; bases outside gene matches: 14. The CDR3 loop reads CAWSASLTSGRASSSYEQYF. The CDR3 nucleotides are TGTGCCTGGAGTGCGTCCTTGACTAGCGGGAGGGCCTCAAGCTCCTACGAGCAGTACTTC.

The chain combines TRBV7-2 with TRBJ2-7; tentative D call: TRBD2 (7 bases). Germline lookup yields CDR1 SGHTA and CDR2 FQGNSA. The CDR3 is made up of 16 amino acids. Between the trimmed V and J ends, which lost 7 bases and 0 bases, there was a span of 19 bases. CDR3 residues: CASNQTGAGDSYEQYF. In nucleotides, the CDR3 is TGTGCCAGCAACCAAACGGGGGCGGGGGACTCCTACGAGCAGTACTTC.

The chain couples TRBV19 to TRBJ1-5; no firm D call. The CDR3 consists of 12 residues. CDR1 and CDR2 (germline): LNHDA, SQIVND (reference sequence). The germline V and J ends were trimmed by 11 bases and 1 base, with 9 bases remaining between them. The CDR3 sequence is CACSQSNQPQHF. CDR3 bases: TGTGCCTGCTCACAGAGCAATCAGCCCCAGCATTTT.

The CDR3 protein is CASSLNQTGEGSGNTIYF. DNA of the CDR3: TGTGCCAGCAGCTTAAACCAGACAGGGGAAGGATCTGGAAACACCATATATTTT. This chain joins TRBV7-3 and TRBJ1-3, with 8 bases identical to TRBD1. Germline trimming cut 1 base from V and 1 base from J; bases unmatched to any gene: 9. Germline V lookup: CDR1 SGHTA, CDR2 FQGTGA. This CDR3 comprises 18 residues.

CDR3 amino acids: CASSDRGRQVADEQFF. The CDR3, as DNA: TGTGCCAGTAGTGACCGTGGAAGACAGGTTGCGGATGAGCAGTTCTTC. V and J are TRBV19 and TRBJ2-1, with D possibly TRBD1 on 6 matching bases. Per germline, CDR1 LNHDA and CDR2 SQIVND (reference sequence). V gave up 5 bases and J gave up 8 bases, with 22 bases separating them. The CDR3 loop spans 16 amino acids.

V and J are TRBV14 and TRBJ2-7; D unclear. This CDR3 contains 11 residues. Germline-derived CDR1 and CDR2 are SGHDN and FVKESK. V lost 5 bases and J 5 bases, leaving 7 bases between the germline ends. The CDR3 here is CASSSPDEQYF. In DNA, the CDR3 is TGTGCCAGCAGCTCTCCTGACGAGCAGTACTTC. Full variable domain (remainder filled in from reference TRBV14 and TRBJ2-7): EAGVTQFPSHSVIEKGQTVTLRCDPISGHDNLYWYRRVMGKEIKFLLHFVKESKQDESGMPNNRFLAERTGGTYSTLKVQPAELEDSGVYFCASSSPDEQYFGPGTRLTVT.

This clone was detected a few times. The genes are TRBV1 and TRBJ2-7; whether TRBD2, the table's D call, matches the DNA was not checked. TRBV1 is assigned pseudogene status. This CDR3 is 18 amino acids long. CDR3 in amino acids: CTSSQEGTSGTSSYEQYF. For the CDR3, the DNA is TGCACCAGCAGCCAAGAGGGGACTAGCGGGACTTCATCCTACGAGCAGTACTTC.

This clone was observed a few times. The chain carries TRBV5-4 and TRBJ1-4; 7 nucleotides align to TRBD1. Germline values: CDR1 SGHNT, CDR2 YYREEE (reference sequence). This CDR3 has 15 residues. Unmatched junction bases numbered 3, after V lost 0 bases and J lost 4 bases. CDR3 DNA: TGTGCCAGCAGCTTGGAATCAGGGGGTAATGAAAAACTGTTTTTT. Translating it yields CASSLESGGNEKLFF. The whole variable domain, remainder taken from reference TRBV5-4 and TRBJ1-4, is ETGVTQSPTHLIKTRGQQVTLRCSSQSGHNTVSWYQQALGQGPQFIFQYYREEENGRGNFPPRFSGLQFPNYSSELNVNALELDDSALYLCASSLESGGNEKLFFGSGTQLSVL.